What follows are 22 T cell receptor beta chains derived from one specimen sequenced in a study of shared clonotypes between healthy human individuals. Only in-frame clones appear in the TCRdb table, and some are missing; sequencing was by immunoSEQ multiplex PCR. This table has over a million clones, 95% to 99% appearing once. The sequenced sample was naive CD4+ T cells sorted from blood. Subset given: CD45RA+ positively selected. Every receptor here comes from a man aged 25-45 years in good health.

Points on this clone: The same CDR3 can be traced to other DNA sequences in this sample. V and J are TRBV5-1 and TRBJ1-4, with 8 bases that match TRBD1. Germline trimming cut 4 bases from V and 7 bases from J; bases unmatched to any gene: 6. CDR3 length: 14 residues. Germline V gene sequence: CDR1 SGHRS, CDR2 YFSETQ. This chain's CDR3 is CASSPQGAGEKLFF. CDR3 coding DNA: TGCGCCAGCAGCCCTCAGGGGGCGGGTGAAAAACTGTTTTTT.

Concerning this clone: Other DNA variants within this sample encode the same CDR3. The chain joins TRBV5-1 to TRBJ2-3; D is undetermined. Trimming took 0 bases from V and 3 from J, leaving 5 bases between them. The CDR3 is made up of 13 amino acids. The germline V gene has CDR1 SGHRS and CDR2 YFSETQ. Here the CDR3 DNA reads TGCGCCAGCAGCTTGGGGCGGACAGATACGCAGTATTTT. It translates to CASSLGRTDTQYF.

The chain couples TRBV2 to TRBJ2-3, with a possible D match to TRBD2 (5 bases). Germline V lookup: CDR1 SNHLY, CDR2 FYNNEI. This CDR3 is built from 15 residues. Between the trimmed V and J ends, which lost 6 bases and 5 bases, there was a span of 18 bases. The CDR3 sequence is CASSAGGPFEDTQYF. DNA of the CDR3: TGTGCCAGCAGCGCAGGAGGTCCCTTTGAAGATACGCAGTATTTT.

The V and J genes are TRBV11-3 and TRBJ2-4; a weak D match, TRBD2 (6 bases). In germline, CDR1 is SGHNT, CDR2 YENEEA. The CDR3 has 15 residues. Trimming removed 1 base from V and 6 bases from J, with 13 bases in between. The CDR3 region is CASSLGGGPGNIQYF. The CDR3 DNA reads TGTGCCAGCAGCTTAGGGGGAGGACCTGGAAACATTCAGTACTTC.

The J gene is TRBJ2-1, the V gene TRBV25-1; the match to TRBD2 covers 15 bases. Looked up from germline, CDR1 is MGHDK and CDR2 is SYGVNS. The CDR3 consists of 17 residues. V dropped 1 base and J dropped 7; count of bases not matched to a gene: 5. CDR3 nucleotide sequence: TGTGCCAGCAGTGAATTAGTCGGGACTAGCGGGAGGAATGAGCAGTTCTTC. Translation: CASSELVGTSGRNEQFF.

The CDR3 loop reads CASSLPTRTSELGSYNEQFF. DNA of the CDR3: TGTGCCAGCAGTTTACCTACAAGGACTAGCGAGTTAGGCTCCTACAATGAGCAGTTCTTC. V gene TRBV7-8 combines with J gene TRBJ2-1, with TRBD2 identical over 9 bases. The length of the CDR3 is 20 residues. V gave up 6 bases and J gave up 0 bases; unmatched junction bases: 18. CDR1 SGHVS and CDR2 FQNEAQ come from the germline V gene.

The rearrangement uses TRBV6-1 and TRBJ2-2; D may be TRBD1 (5 bases). This CDR3 has 14 amino acids. Germline lookup yields CDR1 MNHNS and CDR2 SASEGT. With 7 bases removed from V and 7 bases from J, the gap between germline ends came to 16 bases. CDR3 loop: CASTPAGADGELFF. DNA of the CDR3: TGTGCCAGCACCCCAGCTGGGGCCGACGGGGAGCTGTTTTTT.

The V and J genes are TRBV9 and TRBJ2-7; D not resolved. The CDR3 spans 14 residues. Germline CDR1 SGDLS, CDR2 YYNGEE. Trimming removed 4 bases at V and 0 bases at J, with 11 bases between. The CDR3 protein is CASSPSRPSYEQYF. The CDR3 nucleotides are TGTGCCAGCAGCCCCTCCAGGCCCTCCTACGAGCAGTACTTC.

V usage is TRBV7-3 and J usage is TRBJ1-1, with 9 bases that match TRBD1. Per germline, CDR1 SGHTA and CDR2 FQGTGA. V lost 5 bases and J lost 4; bases outside the gene matches: 5. CDR3 length: 14 residues. The CDR3 protein is CASSRDRDATEAFF. Here the CDR3 DNA reads TGTGCCAGCAGCCGGGACAGGGACGCCACTGAAGCTTTCTTT. Looking up the rest from reference TRBV7-3 and TRBJ1-1 gives the full variable domain: GAGVSQTPSNKVTEKGKYVELRCDPISGHTALYWYRQSLGQGPEFLIYFQGTGAADDSGLPNDRFFAVRPEGSVSTLKIQRTERGDSAVYLCASSRDRDATEAFFGQGTRLTVV.

A remark on this clone: Additional DNA sequences in this sample encode the identical CDR3. The chain uses TRBV2 and TRBJ1-2; D is undetermined. The CDR3 contains 12 residues. With 1 base removed from V and 4 bases from J, the gap between germline ends came to 4 bases. The germline V gene has CDR1 SNHLY and CDR2 FYNNEI. CDR3 residues: CASSEGTYGYTF. For the CDR3, the DNA is TGTGCCAGCAGTGAAGGGACCTATGGCTACACCTTC.

The chain links TRBV9 to TRBJ2-1, with D possibly matching TRBD1 (6 bases). The CDR3 extends over 16 amino acids. From germline, CDR1 is SGDLS and CDR2 YYNGEE. Trimming pared 3 bases from V and 0 bases from J, leaving 13 bases between. This CDR3 is CASSELTGSSYNEQFF. CDR3 sequence (DNA): TGTGCCAGCAGCGAACTAACAGGGAGCTCCTACAATGAGCAGTTCTTC.

This rearrangement joins TRBV20-1 to TRBJ1-1, with D unclear. Germline loops: CDR1 DFQATT, CDR2 SNEGSKA (reference sequence). Deletions cut 5 bases from V and 6 bases from J, with 7 bases between. The CDR3 runs 10 residues. This CDR3 reads CSAAKAEAFF. The CDR3, as DNA: TGCAGTGCTGCAAAAGCTGAAGCTTTCTTT.

The rearrangement links TRBV29-1 to TRBJ2-3, with D unresolved. Germline V gives CDR1 SQVTM, CDR2 ANQGSEA. The CDR3 consists of 11 residues. Trimming stripped 7 bases from V and 3 bases from J, with 8 bases between. CDR3 region: CSADQTDTQYF. CDR3 DNA sequence: TGCAGCGCAGACCAAACAGATACGCAGTATTTT.

CDR3: CASSDSLNYGYTF. The CDR3 DNA reads as TGTGCCAGCAGTGACAGCCTAAACTATGGCTACACCTTC. The J gene is TRBJ1-2, the V gene TRBV2; D gene uncertain. V lost 3 bases and J lost 2, with 7 bases in between. The CDR3 runs to 13 residues. Germline CDR1 SNHLY, CDR2 FYNNEI.

The V and J genes are TRBV6-1 and TRBJ2-7, with 14 positions matching TRBD2. V was pared by 7 bases and J by 7 bases, with 6 bases of the junction left unmatched. Germline V gene data show CDR1 as MNHNS and CDR2 as SASEGT. The CDR3 covers 14 residues. Here the CDR3 reads CASTRLAGGMEQYF. The CDR3 bases are TGTGCCAGCACTAGACTAGCGGGAGGGATGGAGCAGTACTTC.

The rearrangement joins TRBV6-5 to TRBJ2-7; no clear D. CDR3 size: 13 residues. The germline V gene has CDR1 MNHEY and CDR2 SVGAGI. The V end lost 4 bases, the J end lost 2 bases, and 9 bases lay between the germline ends. The CDR3 coding sequence is TGTGCCAGCAGTTCCAATGGGCCCTACGAGCAGTACTTC. Its protein is CASSSNGPYEQYF.

The chain recombines TRBV11-2 with TRBJ2-2; 9 nucleotides align to TRBD1. V dropped 5 bases and J dropped 5; count of bases not matched to a gene: 12. CDR3 length equals 17 residues. CDR1 is SGHAT and CDR2 is FQNNGV in the germline V gene. CDR3 protein: CASSLRDRAFGTGELFF. CDR3 nucleotide sequence: TGTGCCAGCAGCCTCCGGGACAGGGCGTTTGGTACCGGGGAGCTGTTTTTT. The variable domain in full, completed from reference TRBV11-2 and TRBJ2-2, reads EAGVAQSPRYKIIEKRQSVAFWCNPISGHATLYWYQQILGQGPKLLIQFQNNGVVDDSQLPKDRFSAERLKGVDSTLKIQPAKLEDSAVYLCASSLRDRAFGTGELFFGEGSRLTVL.

The rearrangement uses TRBV10-3 and TRBJ2-1; TRBD1 matches at 10 bases. The CDR3 is 14 residues long. V shed 10 bases and J 8 bases; nucleotides not matched to a gene: 11. Per germline, CDR1 ENHRY and CDR2 SYGVKD. This CDR3 reads CATQGTGVPYEQFF. The CDR3 DNA reads as TGTGCCACTCAGGGGACAGGGGTTCCGTATGAGCAGTTCTTC.

The gene calls are TRBV7-9 and TRBJ2-7; 15 bases fit TRBD2. CDR3 length: 16 residues. The junction had 8 bases not matched to a gene; V was cut back by 6 bases and J by 5 bases. Germline V gives CDR1 SEHNR, CDR2 FQNEAQ (reference sequence). CDR3: CASRSPGLAGGNEQYF. The CDR3 DNA reads TGTGCCAGCAGGAGTCCGGGACTAGCGGGAGGCAACGAGCAGTACTTC.

The V gene is TRBV7-9, the J gene TRBJ2-7, with D perhaps matching TRBD2 (6 bases). CDR3 length equals 14 residues. V dropped 5 bases and J dropped 0 bases, with 11 bases sitting between them. Per germline, CDR1 SEHNR and CDR2 FQNEAQ (reference sequence). CDR3 bases: TGTGCCAGCAGCCTAGGCGGGGCCTCCTACGAGCAGTACTTC. It translates to CASSLGGASYEQYF.

The chain links TRBV29-1 to TRBJ2-7, with 10 bases fitting TRBD1. The CDR3 totals 13 residues. Germline CDR1 SQVTM, CDR2 ANQGSEA. The ends lost 2 bases at V and 3 bases at J; junction bases unmatched: 1. CDR3 residues: CSVERDRGYEQYF. CDR3 sequence (DNA): TGCAGCGTTGAACGGGACAGGGGCTACGAGCAGTACTTC.

The gene calls are TRBV27 and TRBJ1-2; D is undetermined. Trimming pared 4 bases from V and 2 bases from J, leaving 11 bases between. Germline loops: CDR1 MNHEY, CDR2 SMNVEV (reference sequence). There are 14 residues in the CDR3. The CDR3 protein is CASSSWALNYGYTF. The CDR3 region has the DNA TGTGCCAGCAGTTCCTGGGCCCTAAACTATGGCTACACCTTC.